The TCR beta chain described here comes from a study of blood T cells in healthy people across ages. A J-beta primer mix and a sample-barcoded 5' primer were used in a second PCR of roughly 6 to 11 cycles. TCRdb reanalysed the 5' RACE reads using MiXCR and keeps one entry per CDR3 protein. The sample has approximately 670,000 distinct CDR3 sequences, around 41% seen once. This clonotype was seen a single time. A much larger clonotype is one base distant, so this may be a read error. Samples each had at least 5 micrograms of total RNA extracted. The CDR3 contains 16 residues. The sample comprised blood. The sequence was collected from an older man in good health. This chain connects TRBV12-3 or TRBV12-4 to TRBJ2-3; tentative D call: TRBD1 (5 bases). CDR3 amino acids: CTSSSSRGISTDTQYF. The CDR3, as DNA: TGTACCAGCAGTTCCTCAAGGGGAATTAGCACAGATACGCAGTATTTT.